The clone carrying this TCR beta chain was picked up a small number of times. Unique molecular identifiers featured in how the TCRbeta library was prepared. TCRdb reanalysed the PCR reads using MiXCR and keeps one entry per CDR3 protein. The sample has some 200,000 distinct CDR3 sequences; about 6.4% are singletons. These data are taken from a study of T-cell reconstitution after alpha-beta-depleted transplantation in children. The germline gives CDR1 SGHRS, CDR2 YFSETQ. The CDR3 is 15 residues long. V shed 4 bases and J shed 1 base, with 14 bases lying between them. The receptor was derived from a human donor who donated a stem cell graft to a child with Wiskott-Aldrich syndrome. The rearrangement links TRBV5-1 to TRBJ1-1; D possibly corresponds to TRBD1 (6 bases). Sequencing used PBMCs from the stem cell graft donor, obtained from the stem cell graft. This chain's CDR3 is CASSPRGQENTEAFF. The DNA for the CDR3 is TGCGCCAGCAGCCCTCGGGGGCAGGAGAACACTGAAGCTTTCTTT.